The sequence of this T cell receptor beta chain was determined in a study of T cell clones after liver transplantation. The CDR3 covers 14 residues. V shed 5 bases and J 6 bases; nucleotides not matched to a gene: 3. Germline values: CDR1 MNHEY, CDR2 SMNVEV (reference sequence). Sequencing was performed with immunoSEQ multiplex PCR; in TCRdb, only in-frame clones are kept and a portion is missing. Of some 60,000 clones in the sample, about 64% were seen once. The sequenced sample was CD4+ T cells from blood, obtained before liver transplant. V and J are TRBV27 and TRBJ1-5, with 11 bases matching TRBD1. The source is a human donor who received a liver transplant. CDR3 amino acids: CASSPGTGGQPQHF. CDR3 bases: TGTGCCAGCAGTCCCGGGACAGGGGGTCAGCCCCAGCATTTT.